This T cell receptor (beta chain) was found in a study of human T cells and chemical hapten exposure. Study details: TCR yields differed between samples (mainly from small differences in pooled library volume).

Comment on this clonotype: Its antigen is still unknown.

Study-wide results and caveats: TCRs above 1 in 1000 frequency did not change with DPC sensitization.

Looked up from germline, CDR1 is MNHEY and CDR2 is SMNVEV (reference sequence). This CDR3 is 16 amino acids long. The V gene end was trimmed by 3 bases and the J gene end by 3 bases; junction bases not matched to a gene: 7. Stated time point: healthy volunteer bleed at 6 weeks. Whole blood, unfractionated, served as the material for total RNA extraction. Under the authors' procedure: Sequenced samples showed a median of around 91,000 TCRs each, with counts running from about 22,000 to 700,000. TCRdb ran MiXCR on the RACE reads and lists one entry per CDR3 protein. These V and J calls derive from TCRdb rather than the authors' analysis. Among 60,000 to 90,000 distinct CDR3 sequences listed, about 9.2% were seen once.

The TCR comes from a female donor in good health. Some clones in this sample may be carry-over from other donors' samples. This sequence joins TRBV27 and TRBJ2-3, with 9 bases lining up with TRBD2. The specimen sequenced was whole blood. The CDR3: CASSFGSGGLTDTQYF. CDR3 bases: TGTGCCAGCAGTTTCGGAAGCGGGGGGTTGACAGATACGCAGTATTTT.